The present entry profiles one TCR beta chain with its context. The CDR3 loop spans 15 amino acids. The V end lost 0 bases, the J end lost 4 bases, and 15 bases lay between the germline ends. Germline V gene data show CDR1 as GTSNPN and CDR2 as SVGIG (reference sequence). Measured with immunoSEQ multiplex PCR; TCRdb has only the in-frame clones, and not every one. The table shows 98,000 or so clones, with around 83% occurring only once. The data derive from a study of blood T cell repertoires in COVID-19. This rearrangement joins TRBV30 to TRBJ1-2; no reliable D call. Material for sequencing was peripheral blood. The clonotype was recovered from a woman aged 55-75 years in a cohort sampled during active or convalescent COVID-19. The CDR3 loop reads CAWSVLGSGGYGYTF. CDR3 nucleotides: TGTGCCTGGAGTGTACTAGGCAGTGGCGGCTATGGCTACACCTTC.